This TCR beta chain was documented in a study of human T cells and chemical hapten exposure. This CDR3 spans 11 amino acids. V was cut by 5 bases and J by 12 bases, with 13 bases left in between. Germline V gives CDR1 MNHNY, CDR2 SVGAGI (reference sequence). TCRdb re-derived calls from the RACE reads in MiXCR, one entry per CDR3 protein. In the table there are roughly 380,000 distinct CDR3 sequences, over 6% of which are singletons. Indicated time point: patch test 2, 6 weeks after DPC sensitization. The treatment was: therapeutic diphenylcyclopropenone sensitization with weekly scalp DPC. The material was whole blood, obtained in connection with sensitization to the hapten diphenylcyclopropenone (DPC). The chain links TRBV6-6 to TRBJ2-5; no clear D gene. The TCR was taken from a woman between 18 and 29 years old with alopecia areata. Some clones in this sample may be carry-over from other donors' samples. The CDR3 DNA is TGTGCCAGCAGTCCTGGAATCGCAAAGTACTTC. This translates into CASSPGIAKYF.